This T cell receptor (beta chain) is from a study of early T cells in non-severe SARS-CoV-2 infection (dated by TCRdb to 2020 to 2023). As for the study more broadly: Bulk RNA from unsorted whole blood was used for TCR sequencing, so alpha and beta chains could not be paired.

Overall study outcomes, separate from this receptor: Matching against VDJdb was skewed toward anti-spike CD8 responses, likely underestimated virus-specific expansions, and missed private and CD4 specificities.

This clonotype was detected ten times or more. It lacks a known antigen. Base qualities are missing; no much larger clone stands one base away. Including cysteine and phenylalanine, the CDR3 has 17 amino acids. Only the CDR3 part of the read is kept: 51 bases, read in frame from the first base. V loses 0 bases of germline sequence and J loses 0 bases, and the interval between the two ends is 13 bases. As encoded in the germline V gene, CDR1 is MNHEY while CDR2 is SVGAGI. Libraries were made using 5' RACE. Sequencing was performed on a NextSeq 500. The TCR library protocol attached unique molecular identifiers to individual cDNA molecules to correct for sequencing error and PCR bias. Both TCR alpha and beta chains were sequenced, and tight co-correlation was observed between alpha and beta sequence abundances in each sample. The paper's data handling went like this. Decombinator V4 was used to perform V gene, J gene and CDR3 annotation of TCR sequences. Expanded TCRs were defined as changing significantly between any two time points under a Poisson model with p below 0.0001. TCR abundances were normalised to the total number of TCRs sequenced per sample and were expressed as counts per million. MAIT TCRs were defined by TRAV1-2 paired with TRAJ12, TRAJ20 or TRAJ33, and iNKT TCRs by TRAV10 paired with TRAJ18. VDJdb, accessed 1 November 2021, was searched for CMV, EBV and SARS-CoV-2 annotated TCRs, with TCRs annotated for multiple antigens excluded. Through fastp at Q25 and MiXCR, TCRdb rebuilt clones from the public reads, retaining in-frame beta chains. Every distinct CDR3 protein forms one entry, paired with its most common genes and DNA. These V and J calls are TCRdb output, not the study's own analysis. The sample table contains some 45,000 distinct CDR3 sequences; only one count was recorded for 3% to 4% of them. Over 3% of the sample is in the top ten clones.

Set within a cohort of healthcare workers in London, UK, this nested case-control study involved weekly PCR testing of nasopharyngeal swabs along with blood sampling. Healthcare workers were recruited during the week of the UK lockdown, between 23 and 31 March 2020, and followed weekly for up to roughly 16 weeks. The chain links TRBV6-5 with TRBJ2-3; 5 matching bases give a weak D call of TRBD2. What was sequenced was whole blood. The TCR was taken from an adult who was a healthcare worker with PCR-confirmed SARS-CoV-2 infection or an uninfected control (not recorded which). The CDR3 here reads CASSYSVRGSSTDTQYF. The DNA sequence is given as TGTGCCAGCAGTTACTCAGTTCGGGGTTCTAGCACAGATACGCAGTATTTT.